These T cell receptor beta chains were read from a single sample in a study of T cell responses to AZD1222 COVID-19 vaccine. Method: immunoSEQ multiplex PCR; TCRdb's copy keeps in-frame clones and lacks some. The repertoire holds some 120,000 clones, with about 86% as singletons. Sequences were derived from peripheral blood, sampled on day 0 of AZD1222 vaccination. The receptors originated from an adult in good health. The CDR3 runs from the conserved cysteine through the conserved F or W. D genes are given only for firm matches. A row's size may be missing; if present it is once, few, many or a size class.

>TRBJ2-5|NA|TRBV24-1|TRBD2
TGTGCCACCAGTGATTTTGGACTAGCGGGAGGCTGGCAAGAGACCCAGTACTTC
CATSDFGLAGGWQETQYF
>TRBJ1-1|NA|TRBV13|NA
TGTGCCAGCAGCCCCCAGACATTTTTGGAGCCTTTCTTT
CASSPQTFLEPFF
>TRBJ2-7|NA|TRBV7-3|NA
TGTGCCAGCAGCTTAAACCCAGGGAACTCCTACGAGCAGTACTTC
CASSLNPGNSYEQYF
>TRBJ1-5|NA|TRBV28|TRBD1
TGTGCCAGCAGTTTATACAGGGGTAGCAATCAGCCCCAGCATTTT
CASSLYRGSNQPQHF
>TRBJ2-1|NA|TRBV6-4|TRBD2
TGTGCCAGCAGAGTGACTAGCGGGAGTGAGCAGTTCTTC
CASRVTSGSEQFF
>TRBJ2-3|NA|TRBV18|NA
TGTGCCAGCTCAGCGGAGGGGAGAGATACGCAGTATTTT
CASSAEGRDTQYF
>TRBJ2-3|NA|TRBV27|TRBD2
TGTGCCAGCAGTTACACCGGGACTAGCGGGCCCACGGCGCAGTATTTT
CASSYTGTSGPTAQYF
>TRBJ2-2|NA|TRBV9|NA
TGTGCCAGCAGCCCCTACCCGTGGGGTTCGGTTGCCGCGAACACCGGGGAGCTGTTTTTT
CASSPYPWGSVAANTGELFF
>TRBJ1-3|NA|TRBV6-5|NA
TGTGCCAGCAGTTCCCAAGGGTTCGCTGGAAACACCATATATTTT
CASSSQGFAGNTIYF
>TRBJ1-1|NA|TRBV20-1|NA
TGCAGTGCCAGTAAGCCTTTGGGACTGACTGAAGCTTTCTTT
CSASKPLGLTEAFF
>TRBJ2-3|NA|TRBV6-2/TRBV6-3|TRBD2
TGTGCCAGCAGTTCCCCGTCCGGTCGGGGGGGCACAGATACGCAGTATTTT
CASSSPSGRGGTDTQYF
>TRBJ1-4|NA|TRBV11-1|NA
TGTGCCAGCAGCTCAGAAACAGCAGCAACTAATGAAAAACTGTTTTTT
CASSSETAATNEKLFF
>TRBJ1-1|NA|TRBV11-1|NA
TGTGCCAGCAGCTTAACTTCGACAGCAAACACTGAAGCTTTCTTT
CASSLTSTANTEAFF
>TRBJ2-3|few|TRBV7-2|NA
TGTGCCAGCACCGGACTGGGGGGAGATACGCAGTATTTT
CASTGLGGDTQYF
>TRBJ1-4|few|TRBV18|NA
TGTGCCAGCTCACCAGTCGGTCCAGGGGTAAATGAAAAACTGTTTTTT
CASSPVGPGVNEKLFF
>TRBJ2-7|NA|TRBV18|NA
TGTGCCAGCTCACGAACGGCAGGGTACTCCTACGAGCAGTACTTC
CASSRTAGYSYEQYF
>TRBJ1-4|NA|TRBV19|TRBD1
TGTGCCAGTAGTGGCAGATCGACAGGGGAAGGTGAAAAACTGTTTTTT
CASSGRSTGEGEKLFF
>TRBJ1-2|NA|TRBV27|TRBD1
TGTGCCAGCAGTCCTTCGACAGGGTATAACTATGGCTACACCTTC
CASSPSTGYNYGYTF
>TRBJ1-1|few|TRBV29-1|NA
TGCAGCGTTGAAGTACGTGCGGGGAACACTGAAGCTTTCTTT
CSVEVRAGNTEAFF
>TRBJ2-7|NA|TRBV7-9|TRBD2
TGTGCCAGCAGCCCGGGGGGAGGCTACGAGCAGTACTTC
CASSPGGGYEQYF
>TRBJ2-7|NA|TRBV6-5|NA
TGTGCCAGCAGTCCTCGTTTGACTTCCTACGAGCAGTACTTC
CASSPRLTSYEQYF
>TRBJ2-1|NA|TRBV24-1|TRBD1
TGTGCCACCAGTGACCCCCGGGACAGCTCCTACAATGAGCAGTTCTTC
CATSDPRDSSYNEQFF
>TRBJ2-1|NA|TRBV3-1/TRBV3-2|TRBD1
TGTGCCAGCAGCCAATCAACCGGGACAGGGGTTTACAATGAGCAGTTCTTC
CASSQSTGTGVYNEQFF
>TRBJ1-3|NA|TRBV6-1|NA
TGTGCCAGCAGTGTCGCCCCCTCAGGGTTGAAGAGGGGAAACACCATATATTTT
CASSVAPSGLKRGNTIYF
>TRBJ1-1|many|TRBV4-1|NA
TGCGCCAGCAGCCCCTATGGGGGGTTCGGCACTGAAGCTTTCTTT
CASSPYGGFGTEAFF
>TRBJ2-3|NA|TRBV5-4|NA
TGTGCCAGCAGCTCGTTTCAGTCAGATACGCAGTATTTT
CASSSFQSDTQYF
>TRBJ2-7|NA|TRBV6-2/TRBV6-3|NA
TGTGCCAGCAGCTTTCTCCGGGTTACGACGGGGCAGTACTTC
CASSFLRVTTGQYF
>TRBJ1-1|few|TRBV5-1|NA
TGCGCCAGCAGCAAAGACGGGACAAGAATAATGAACACTGAAGCTTTCTTT
CASSKDGTRIMNTEAFF
>TRBJ2-7|NA|TRBV28|TRBD1
TGTGCCAGCAGTTTACCCGCAGGGGGCTACGAGCAGTACTTC
CASSLPAGGYEQYF